Following are 20 T cell receptor beta chains from one sample sequenced in a study of cytomegalovirus exposure and HLA in healthy donors (dated by TCRdb to about 2017). The library was built by means of the immunoSEQ multiplex PCR assay. For the multiplex PCR, a mixture combining 60 forward primers for TCR Vbeta segments and 13 reverse primers for TCR Jbeta segments was used. Entries here come from immuneACCESS through TCRdb and include only in-frame sequences with V and J called. Some clones fail to appear in such tables; in the studies checked, an unresolved V gene covers under half of the shortfall, and the cause of the remainder is unknown. Within this sample are 150,000 to 200,000 clones, with 60% to 85% of them counted one time only. The top ten clones comprise about 7.4% of the sample. Sequencing was performed on PBMCs. The receptors here all came from a male donor in good health and CMV-seropositive.

This chain joins TRBV6-4 and TRBJ2-2; D might be TRBD1 (5 bases). Germline CDR1 MRHNA, CDR2 SNTAGT. The V gene lost 4 bases and the J gene lost 6 bases, with 9 bases spanning the gap. The CDR3 is made up of 13 amino acids. For the CDR3, the DNA is TGTGCCAGCAGTGCCCAGGGCTCCGGGGAGCTGTTTTTT. Residues: CASSAQGSGELFF.

The chain couples TRBV19 to TRBJ2-3; the match to TRBD2 covers 11 bases. V gave up 6 bases and J gave up 1 base; unmatched junction bases: 6. The CDR3 is 16 residues long. The germline gives CDR1 LNHDA, CDR2 SQIVND (reference sequence). In DNA form, the CDR3 reads TGTGCCAGTAGGGTAGCGGGGGGGCGCGGCACAGATACGCAGTATTTT. It encodes CASRVAGGRGTDTQYF.

The DNA of the CDR3 is TGTGCCTGGCTGGGACAGGGGTACAATGAGCAGTTCTTC. This sequence encodes CAWLGQGYNEQFF. The chain links TRBV30 to TRBJ2-1, with 10 bases matching TRBD1. CDR3 length equals 13 residues. Trimming at V came to 5 bases and at J to 4 bases, leaving 2 bases not matched to a gene. The germline gives CDR1 GTSNPN, CDR2 SVGIG (reference sequence).

About this clone itself: At one end the junction does not follow the germline gene, possibly because of a read error. V and J are TRBV7-9 and TRBJ2-5; TRBD2 matches 7 bases. The germline V gene has CDR1 SEHNR and CDR2 FQNEAQ (reference sequence). CDR3 size: 17 residues. CDR3 coding DNA: TGTTCCAGCAGCACACAAATCCGGGACTACCGGAGAGAGACCCAGTACTTC. It yields the protein CSSSTQIRDYRRETQYF. The full variable domain, in which reference TRBV7-9 and TRBJ2-5 provide the parts outside the CDR3, is DTGVSQNPRHKITKRGQNVTFRCDPISEHNRLYWYRQTLGQGPEFLTYFQNEAQLEKSRLLSDRFSAERPKGSFSTLEIQRTEQGDSAMYLCSSSTQIRDYRRETQYFGPGTRLLVL.

The chain carries TRBV5-1 and TRBJ1-2; the D is unclear. Germline V gene data show CDR1 as SGHRS and CDR2 as YFSETQ. The CDR3 runs 14 residues. V lost 4 bases and J 4 bases, leaving 14 bases between the germline ends. The CDR3 DNA reads TGCGCCAGCAGCCCGAACCCAGGATTCTATGGCTACACCTTC. It encodes CASSPNPGFYGYTF.

V usage is TRBV7-9 and J usage is TRBJ1-5; D is unresolved. The germline CDR1 and CDR2 sequences are SEHNR and FQNEAQ (reference sequence). V was pared by 4 bases and J by 4 bases, with 11 bases between. CDR3 length: 14 amino acids. This CDR3 reads CASSSSTLNQPQHF. DNA of the CDR3: TGTGCCAGCAGCTCGAGTACCCTTAATCAGCCCCAGCATTTT.

V usage is TRBV6-5 and J usage is TRBJ2-1; TRBD1 might be the D (6 bases). Per germline, CDR1 MNHEY and CDR2 SVGAGI. Trimming shortened V by 6 bases and J by 0 bases, and 12 bases separated the two germline ends. The CDR3 has 15 amino acids. In DNA, the CDR3 is TGTGCCAGCAGGGGGAACAGGGACTCCTACAATGAGCAGTTCTTC. Translation: CASRGNRDSYNEQFF.

The chain has TRBV4-3 and TRBJ2-3, with TRBD2 matching over 13 bases. After removal of 5 bases from V and 0 bases from J, the junction contained 8 bases not matched to a gene. The CDR3 runs to 18 residues. Germline CDR1 is LGHNA and CDR2 is YSLEER. CDR3 nucleotides: TGCGCCAGCAGCTGGGGACTAGCGGGGCAAACTAGCACAGATACGCAGTATTTT. Translation gives CASSWGLAGQTSTDTQYF.

This sequence joins TRBV19 and TRBJ1-1, with D perhaps TRBD1 (6 bases). The CDR3 spans 13 residues. In germline, CDR1 is LNHDA, CDR2 SQIVND (reference sequence). Trimming shortened V by 2 bases and J by 4 bases, and 8 bases separated the two germline ends. The CDR3, as DNA: TGTGCCAGTAGTATACAGGGGACCACTGAAGCTTTCTTT. Translation gives CASSIQGTTEAFF. Complete variable domain (other parts from reference TRBV19 and TRBJ1-1): DGGITQSPKYLFRKEGQNVTLSCEQNLNHDAMYWYRQDPGQGLRLIYYSQIVNDFQKGDIAEGYSVSREKKESFPLTVTSAQKNPTAFYLCASSIQGTTEAFFGQGTRLTVV.

The V and J genes are TRBV6-1 and TRBJ2-5, with 10 bases that match TRBD1. The V segment lost 7 bases and the J segment 4 bases; nucleotides outside the gene matches: 3. This CDR3 is 13 amino acids long. Per germline, CDR1 MNHNS and CDR2 SASEGT. The CDR3 spells CASIRTGGETQYF. The CDR3 DNA reads as TGTGCCAGCATCAGGACAGGGGGAGAGACCCAGTACTTC.

The J gene is TRBJ1-6, the V gene TRBV30; the match to TRBD1 covers 7 bases. The CDR3 totals 14 residues. Trimming at V came to 4 bases and at J to 1 base, leaving 1 base not matched to a gene. From germline, CDR1 is GTSNPN and CDR2 SVGIG (reference sequence). CDR3 residues: CAWTGGSYNSPLHF. CDR3 DNA: TGTGCCTGGACAGGGGGGTCCTATAATTCACCCCTCCACTTT. Drawing the rest from reference TRBV30 and TRBJ1-6, the complete variable domain is SQTIHQWPATLVQPVGSPLSLECTVEGTSNPNLYWYRQAAGRGLQLLFYSVGIGQISSEVPQNLSASRPQDRQFILSSKKLLLSDSGFYLCAWTGGSYNSPLHFGNGTRLTVT.

The chain couples TRBV6-5 to TRBJ1-2, with 7 bases fitting TRBD1. The CDR3 loop spans 13 amino acids. V lost 6 bases and J lost 1; bases outside the gene matches: 2. CDR1 and CDR2 (germline): MNHEY, SVGAGI. This CDR3 reads CASRQGLNYGYTF. Here the CDR3 DNA reads TGTGCCAGCAGACAGGGGCTTAACTATGGCTACACCTTC.

The V and J genes are TRBV5-1 and TRBJ1-4, with a weak D call TRBD1 (6 bases). The CDR3 covers 14 residues. Trimming cost V 2 bases and J 8 bases, with 13 bases left between them. Per the germline V gene, CDR1 is SGHRS and CDR2 is YFSETQ. This CDR3 reads CASSFQGQGEKLFF. CDR3 DNA sequence: TGCGCCAGCAGCTTCCAGGGGCAGGGAGAAAAACTGTTTTTT.

The V and J genes are TRBV6-5 and TRBJ1-2; 8 nucleotides match TRBD1. The V and J ends lost 6 bases and 6 bases, in that order; junction bases with no gene match: 9. Germline V CDR1 and CDR2: MNHEY, SVGAGI. This CDR3 is 14 amino acids long. The CDR3 is CASRTGQGGDGYTF. DNA for the CDR3: TGTGCCAGCAGAACTGGACAGGGAGGGGATGGCTACACCTTC.

This clone showed up just a few times. This sequence joins TRBV10-1 and TRBJ2-7; TRBD2 aligns across 11 bases. Looked up from germline, CDR1 is WNHNN and CDR2 is SYGVQD (reference sequence). V was clipped by 3 bases and J by 0 bases; unmatched bases: 10. This CDR3 comprises 18 residues. The CDR3 DNA reads as TGCGCCAGCAGTGAATTTGACAGACTAGCGGGGATCTCCTACGAGCAGTACTTC. Translating it yields CASSEFDRLAGISYEQYF.

This chain joins TRBV30 and TRBJ1-5; the D gene is possibly TRBD1 (5 bases). This CDR3 contains 13 residues. CDR1 is GTSNPN, CDR2 SVGIG, per germline (reference sequence). Trimming took off 2 bases at V and 4 bases at J, with 9 bases between the two ends. The CDR3 region is CAWSSGKNQPQHF. DNA for the CDR3: TGTGCCTGGAGTTCAGGGAAGAATCAGCCCCAGCATTTT.

This chain's CDR3 is CASSLVGSSYEQYF. In DNA, the CDR3 is TGTGCCAGCAGCTTAGTGGGGAGCTCCTACGAGCAGTACTTC. The V gene is TRBV7-8, the J gene TRBJ2-7, with D perhaps matching TRBD2 (5 bases). Deletions cut 1 base from V and 0 bases from J, with 7 bases between. The CDR3 covers 14 residues. Germline CDR1 reads SGHVS; CDR2 reads FQNEAQ. The variable domain in full, completed from reference TRBV7-8 and TRBJ2-7, reads GAGVSQSPRYKVAKRGQDVALRCDPISGHVSLFWYQQALGQGPEFLTYFQNEAQLDKSGLPSDRFFAERPEGSVSTLKIQRTQQEDSAVYLCASSLVGSSYEQYFGPGTRLTVT.

The chain recombines TRBV5-1 with TRBJ1-1; a possible D gene is TRBD1 (5 bases). The V gene lost 0 bases and the J gene lost 8 bases, with 14 bases spanning the gap. Per germline, CDR1 SGHRS and CDR2 YFSETQ. The CDR3 is 14 residues long. CDR3 sequence: CASSLGAQGSEAFF. The DNA for the CDR3 is TGCGCCAGCAGCTTGGGGGCGCAGGGTAGCGAAGCTTTCTTT.

The chain combines TRBV9 with TRBJ2-2; D possibly corresponds to TRBD2 (5 bases). Trimming left V 4 bases short and J 1 base short, with 14 bases between. The CDR3 has 16 residues. Germline V gene lookup returns CDR1 SGDLS and CDR2 YYNGEE. The CDR3, as DNA: TGTGCCAGCAGCCCGAGAGAAGAGGGGAACACCGGGGAGCTGTTTTTT. Its protein is CASSPREEGNTGELFF.

The chain employs TRBV29-1 and TRBJ2-7; no reliable D call. Trimming removed 3 bases from V and 3 bases from J, with 6 bases in between. Germline V gene data show CDR1 as SQVTM and CDR2 as ANQGSEA. The CDR3 has 11 residues. The CDR3 DNA reads TGCAGCGTTGATCGAGGCTACGAGCAGTACTTC. It yields the protein CSVDRGYEQYF.